This T cell receptor (beta chain) was sequenced for a study of shared clonotypes between healthy human individuals. In the study overall: A couple of women and three men aged 18 to 49 served as donors.

Study-level results: Represented diversity (both genetic and exposure-history) was limited by the small number of donors.

This CDR3 is built from 16 residues. The V end lost 3 bases, the J end lost 1 base, and 13 bases lay between the germline ends. CDR1 is MDHEN and CDR2 is SYDVKM in the germline V gene. Once extracted for a subset, genomic DNA was divided evenly among several immunoSEQ plates. Generated by immunoSEQ multiplex PCR, the TCRdb table keeps only in-frame clones and is missing some. The table lists roughly 96,000 clones, roughly half of them singletons. Of note for this clone: Antigen specificity is unknown.

The V call is TRBV28, the J call TRBJ2-1, with D unresolved. The TCR comes from a woman aged 40 to 50 in good health. Some clones in this sample may be carry-over from other donors' samples. Sequenced: PBMCs. The CDR3: CASSLPGGVSYNEQFF. The CDR3, as DNA: TGTGCCAGCAGTTTGCCCGGTGGAGTGTCCTACAATGAGCAGTTCTTC. Variable domain in full (rest from reference TRBV28 and TRBJ2-1): DVKVTQSSRYLVKRTGEKVFLECVQDMDHENMFWYRQDPGLGLRLIYFSYDVKMKEKGDIPEGYSVSREKKERFSLILESASTNQTSMYLCASSLPGGVSYNEQFFGPGTRLTVL.